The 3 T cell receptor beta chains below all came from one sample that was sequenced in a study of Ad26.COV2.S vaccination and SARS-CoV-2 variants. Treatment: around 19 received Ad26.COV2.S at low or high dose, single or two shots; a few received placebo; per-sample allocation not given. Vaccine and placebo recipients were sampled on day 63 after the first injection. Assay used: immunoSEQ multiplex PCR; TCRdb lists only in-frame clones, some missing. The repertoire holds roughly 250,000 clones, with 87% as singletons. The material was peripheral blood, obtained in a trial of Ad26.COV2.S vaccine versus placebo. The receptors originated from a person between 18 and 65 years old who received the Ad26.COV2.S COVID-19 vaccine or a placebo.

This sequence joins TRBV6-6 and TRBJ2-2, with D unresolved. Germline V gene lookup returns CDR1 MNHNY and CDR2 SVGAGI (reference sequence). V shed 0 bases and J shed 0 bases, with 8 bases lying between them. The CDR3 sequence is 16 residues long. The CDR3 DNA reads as TGTGCCAGCAGTTACTCTCCCAAAGCGAACACCGGGGAGCTGTTTTTT. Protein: CASSYSPKANTGELFF.

The CDR3 DNA reads TGTGCCAGCAGTGATGTTGGGACTAGCGGGAGGGCCCTGGACACCGGGGAGCTGTTTTTT. Its translation: CASSDVGTSGRALDTGELFF. This chain joins TRBV2 and TRBJ2-2; 16 bases line up with TRBD2. With V trimmed by 3 bases and J by 3 bases, 10 bases remained unmatched. The CDR3 loop spans 20 amino acids. CDR1 is SNHLY and CDR2 is FYNNEI in the germline V gene.

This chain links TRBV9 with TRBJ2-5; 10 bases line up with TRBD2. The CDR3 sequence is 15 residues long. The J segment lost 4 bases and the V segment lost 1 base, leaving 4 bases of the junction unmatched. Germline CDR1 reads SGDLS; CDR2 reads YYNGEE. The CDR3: CASSVQSGRVETQYF. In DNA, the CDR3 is TGTGCCAGCAGCGTACAGAGCGGGAGGGTAGAGACCCAGTACTTC.